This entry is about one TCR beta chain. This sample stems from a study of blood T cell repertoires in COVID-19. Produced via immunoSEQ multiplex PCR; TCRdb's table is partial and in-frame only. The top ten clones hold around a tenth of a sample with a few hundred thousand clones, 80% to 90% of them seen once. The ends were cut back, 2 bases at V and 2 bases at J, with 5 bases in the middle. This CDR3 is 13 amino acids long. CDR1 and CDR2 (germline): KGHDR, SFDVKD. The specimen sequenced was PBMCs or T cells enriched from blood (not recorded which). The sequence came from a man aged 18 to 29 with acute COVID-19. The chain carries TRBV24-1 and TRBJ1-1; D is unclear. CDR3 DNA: TGTGCCACCAGTGATTATAGTAACACTGAAGCTTTCTTT. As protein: CATSDYSNTEAFF.